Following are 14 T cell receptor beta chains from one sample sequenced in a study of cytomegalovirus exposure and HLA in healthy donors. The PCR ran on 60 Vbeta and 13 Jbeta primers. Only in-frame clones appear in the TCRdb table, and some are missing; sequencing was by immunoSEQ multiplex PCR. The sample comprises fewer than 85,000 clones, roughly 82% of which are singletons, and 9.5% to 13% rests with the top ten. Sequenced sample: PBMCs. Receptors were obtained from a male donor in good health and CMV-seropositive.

CDR3: CASSVDRAFSGSPLHF. CDR3 coding DNA: TGTGCCAGCAGCGTGGACAGGGCCTTTTCGGGGTCACCCCTCCACTTT. J is TRBJ1-6 and V is TRBV5-4; TRBD1 agrees at 8 bases. The germline gives CDR1 SGHNT, CDR2 YYREEE (reference sequence). Germline trimming cut 4 bases from V and 10 bases from J; bases unmatched to any gene: 13. CDR3 size: 16 residues.

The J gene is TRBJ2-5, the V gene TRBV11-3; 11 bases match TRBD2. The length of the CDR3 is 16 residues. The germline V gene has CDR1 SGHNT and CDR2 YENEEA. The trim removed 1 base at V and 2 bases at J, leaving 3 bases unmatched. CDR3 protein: CASSLGSSGGQETQYF. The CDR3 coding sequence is TGTGCCAGCAGCTTAGGCTCTAGCGGGGGGCAAGAGACCCAGTACTTC.

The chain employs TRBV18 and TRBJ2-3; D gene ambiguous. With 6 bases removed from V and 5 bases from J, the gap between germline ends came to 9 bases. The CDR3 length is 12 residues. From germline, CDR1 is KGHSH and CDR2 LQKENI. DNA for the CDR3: TGTGCCAGCTCCCTGTCTTTAGATACGCAGTATTTT. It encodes CASSLSLDTQYF.

The CDR3 loop is CASSLDRGSTDTQYF. The CDR3 coding sequence is TGTGCCAGCAGCCTGGACAGGGGAAGCACAGATACGCAGTATTTT. V usage is TRBV5-6 and J usage is TRBJ2-3; TRBD1 agrees at 9 bases. V shed 4 bases and J 0 bases; nucleotides not matched to a gene: 3. CDR3 size: 15 residues. Germline V gene data show CDR1 as SGHDT and CDR2 as YYEEEE.

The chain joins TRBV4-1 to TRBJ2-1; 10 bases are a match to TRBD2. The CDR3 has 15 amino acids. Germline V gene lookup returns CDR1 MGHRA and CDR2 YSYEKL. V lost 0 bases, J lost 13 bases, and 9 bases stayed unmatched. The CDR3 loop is CASSQDWSSGRGQFF. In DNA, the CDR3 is TGCGCCAGCAGCCAAGATTGGTCTAGCGGGAGAGGTCAGTTCTTC.

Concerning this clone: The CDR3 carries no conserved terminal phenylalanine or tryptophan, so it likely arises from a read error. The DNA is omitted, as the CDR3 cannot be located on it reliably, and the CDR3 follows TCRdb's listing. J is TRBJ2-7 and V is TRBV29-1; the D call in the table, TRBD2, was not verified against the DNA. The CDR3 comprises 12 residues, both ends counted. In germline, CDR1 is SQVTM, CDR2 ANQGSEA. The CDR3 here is CSPGTDPGEKSA.

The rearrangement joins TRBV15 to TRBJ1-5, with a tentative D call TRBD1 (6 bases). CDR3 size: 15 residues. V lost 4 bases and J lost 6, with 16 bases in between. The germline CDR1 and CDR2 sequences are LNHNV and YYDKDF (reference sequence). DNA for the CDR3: TGTGCCACCAGCAACGGAGGCAGGGGTATTCAGCCCCAGCATTTT. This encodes CATSNGGRGIQPQHF.

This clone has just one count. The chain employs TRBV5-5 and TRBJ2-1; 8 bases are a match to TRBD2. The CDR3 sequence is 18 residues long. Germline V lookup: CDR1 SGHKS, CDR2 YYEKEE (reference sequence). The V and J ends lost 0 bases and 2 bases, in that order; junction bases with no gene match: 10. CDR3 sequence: CASSLAVAGSSTYNEQFF. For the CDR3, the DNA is TGTGCCAGCAGCTTGGCGGTAGCGGGGTCCTCTACCTACAATGAGCAGTTCTTC.

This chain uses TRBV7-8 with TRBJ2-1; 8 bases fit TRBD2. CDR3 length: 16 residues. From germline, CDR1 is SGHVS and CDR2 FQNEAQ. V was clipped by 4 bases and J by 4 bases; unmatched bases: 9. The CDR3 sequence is CASSWTWTSRYNEQFF. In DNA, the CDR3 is TGTGCCAGCAGCTGGACCTGGACTAGCAGGTACAATGAGCAGTTCTTC.

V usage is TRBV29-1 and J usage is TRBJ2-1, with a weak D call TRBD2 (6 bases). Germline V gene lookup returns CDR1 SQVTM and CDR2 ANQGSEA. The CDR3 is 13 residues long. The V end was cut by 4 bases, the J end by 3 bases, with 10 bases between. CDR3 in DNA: TGCAGCGTTGTAGTAGCGGTCTACAATGAGCAGTTCTTC. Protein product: CSVVVAVYNEQFF.

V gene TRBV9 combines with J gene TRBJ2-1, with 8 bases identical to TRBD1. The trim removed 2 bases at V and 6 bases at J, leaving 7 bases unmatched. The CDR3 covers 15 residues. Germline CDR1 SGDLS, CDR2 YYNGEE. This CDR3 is CASSVWDRNPNEQFF. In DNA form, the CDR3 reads TGTGCCAGCAGCGTTTGGGACAGGAATCCCAATGAGCAGTTCTTC.

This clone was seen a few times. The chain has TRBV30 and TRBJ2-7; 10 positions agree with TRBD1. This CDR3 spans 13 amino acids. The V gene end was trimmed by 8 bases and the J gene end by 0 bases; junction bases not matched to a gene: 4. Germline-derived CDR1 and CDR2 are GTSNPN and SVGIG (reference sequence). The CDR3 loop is CAGDRGSSYEQYF. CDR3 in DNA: TGTGCCGGGGACAGGGGCAGCTCCTACGAGCAGTACTTC.

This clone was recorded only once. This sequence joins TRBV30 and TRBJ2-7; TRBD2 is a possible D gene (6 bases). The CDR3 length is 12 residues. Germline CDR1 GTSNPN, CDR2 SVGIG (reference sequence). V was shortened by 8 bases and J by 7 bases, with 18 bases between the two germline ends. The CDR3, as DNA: TGTGCCGCATCAGGGAGCGGGCCAGAGCAGTACTTC. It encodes CAASGSGPEQYF.

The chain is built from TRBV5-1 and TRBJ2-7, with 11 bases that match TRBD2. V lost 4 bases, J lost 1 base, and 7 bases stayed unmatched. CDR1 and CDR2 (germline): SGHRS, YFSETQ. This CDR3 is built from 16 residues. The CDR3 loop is CASSLITSGGSYEQYF. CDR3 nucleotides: TGCGCCAGCAGCCTGATAACTAGCGGGGGTTCCTACGAGCAGTACTTC.